This T cell receptor beta chain was sequenced in a study of cytomegalovirus exposure and HLA in healthy donors listed by TCRdb under 2017. Concerning the study at large: An earlier analysis of some 600 of the donors reported roughly 300 Gb of sequence data and some 110 million unique TCR beta sequences obtained from about 180 million T cells. Approximately 310 gigabases of sequencing data and some 85 million unique TCR sequences were included in an early release covering several hundred HLA-typed donors. Of the roughly 400 genotyped donors, less than 85% were placed in the genetic ancestry cluster associated with self-reported Caucasian donors. The study aimed to test whether cataloging public T cell receptors could reveal signatures of past pathogen exposure. Using immunosequencing, the study profiled T cell repertoires from around 670 subjects and related those repertoires to cytomegalovirus serostatus. In addition to the first cohort of hundreds of subjects, a separate validation cohort of 130 or so different subjects was used. To predict cytomegalovirus infection status, the study brought together high-throughput TCR immunosequencing, statistical association of individual TCRs with disease status, and machine learning. A later analysis re-analyzed previously published TCR beta repertoires from roughly 600 donors and added high-resolution HLA genotyping to study TCR occurrence patterns. The later analysis used no new phenotypic data to find candidate immune exposures, relying instead on TCR beta sequences and their occurrence across donors. An earlier analysis of fewer than 700 of the donors applied high-throughput TCR beta sequencing to assess whether each TCR beta V gene segment acted as functional or pseudogenic. Donor age, sex, ethnicity and CMV serostatus were compiled alongside the repertoire data. Genome-wide SNP genotypes for about 60% of the 666 donors were used in a later genetic analysis, which treated that subset as a discovery cohort. Every repertoire in the discovery cohort had been generated on one and the same sequencing platform. HLA typing included class I and class II loci at four-digit resolution. Typing coverage differed by locus: A, B, C, DRB1 and DQB1 were typed in about 620-640 donors, DQA1 in around 500, DPA1 in around 580, and DPB1 in 450 to 480. Roughly five DR-DQ haplotypes were handled as single units for association and clustering, since linkage in the cohort was strong. Among almost 400 genotyped donors of the cohort, an average of approximately 230,000 unique TCR beta nucleotide sequences were sequenced per donor, approximately 20% of them non-productive. General study outcomes and caveats: Because counts were too low, about 18 rarely observed V segments, including chromosome 9 orphons, were excluded from the earlier analysis of 587 of the donors. The classifier was reported to diagnose cytomegalovirus status with high specificity and sensitivity in both the original and validation cohorts. The sequencing pipeline was judged likely to have produced a cluster of highly shared sequence variants as a technical artifact. Most TCR sequences were observed very rarely across donors, whereas some public TCRs were present in many individuals. Compared with equally common non-associated chains, HLA-associated TCR beta chains in a later analysis were more clonally expanded and had lower generation probabilities. In a later analysis, TCR association rates were found to vary across HLA loci, with the most associated TCRs seen for DRB1 alleles and the fewest for HLA-C alleles. An earlier analysis of some 590 of the donors showed that most TCR beta V segments appeared in productive rearrangements either about 87% or about 30% of the time, which broadly matched IMGT annotations. Specific HLA alleles were associated with 15,000 to 20,000 TCR beta sequences at a false discovery rate of 0.05 in a later analysis. V-gene and J-gene trimming of TCR beta chains was associated with a missense DCLRE1C variant in a later genetic analysis, and the association was replicated in an independent cohort. A few of the identified cytomegalovirus-associated TCR beta chains were confirmed in vitro to be specific for cytomegalovirus antigens. Linkage disequilibrium might explain the correlated functional status among segregating V segments, but an unknown experimental factor could not be excluded. Immune exposure information for the cohort was limited to CMV serostatus. Compared with the roughly 720-donor mean, donors in an Asian-associated ancestry cluster had fewer N-insertions in productive TCRs, according to a later genetic analysis. A further reported finding was that TCR beta sequences accurately predicted the HLA-A and HLA-B alleles for most subjects in the first cohort. This cohort had only TCR beta chains sequenced, and the lack of alpha or paired-chain data limited which features could be detected. Because the 87-base-pair reads could not distinguish some IMGT-functional V segments, including TRBV6-2 and TRBV6-3, those segments were excluded. When HLA alleles, especially DR and DQ, strongly co-occurred, TCR associations were difficult to assign to individual alleles. A total of 150 to 200 TCR beta chains were listed by the study as associated with cytomegalovirus. According to the authors, the approach could potentially be generalized to other disease states and immunological phenotypes. In a later analysis, several top co-occurrence clusters were reported to appear linked to parvovirus B19, influenza, CMV and Epstein-Barr virus. Sequencing depth was assumed to be roughly uniform across donors in the presence/absence analyses, though that assumption may not hold. According to a later analysis, most CMV-associated TCR beta chains appeared to be HLA-restricted, and the HLA associations seemed to be driven largely by CMV exposure. Because HLA typing was missing for some donors at each locus, association tests included only the typed subset.

Receptors were amplified or captured by the immunoSEQ multiplex PCR assay. The multiplex PCR relied on a mix of 60 forward primers for TCR Vbeta segments and 13 reverse primers for TCR Jbeta segments. Amplification of the CDR3 region of rearranged TCR beta genes was performed with a multiplex PCR assay on genomic DNA. On the Illumina HiSeq System, the amplified TCR beta libraries were sequenced as 87-base-pair reads. The study's own analysis went as follows. A later analysis counted around 72 million unique TCR beta chains across the 550 to 700 repertoires, and roughly 11 million of these chains were shared by at least two donors. To remove PCR and sequencing errors, raw reads were error-corrected and collapsed into unique sequences using a nearest-neighbor algorithm that merged closely related sequences. Alignment of CDR3 sequences to IMGT reference sequences was used to assign V, D and J gene segments. For a sequence to be retained, a match of at least six nucleotides was required to both a V gene segment and a J gene segment. A rearrangement counted as productive if the CDR3 had no stop codons and remained in frame with V and J, and every other rearrangement counted as non-productive. Following IMGT convention, CDR3 was defined as the stretch from the second conserved V-encoded cysteine to the conserved J-encoded phenylalanine. Sequences without an unambiguous match to a single V gene segment were excluded from the earlier analysis of 450 to 650 of the donors. An earlier analysis of 500 to 700 of the donors classified V segments as functional when productive rearrangements were above 56.7% and as segregating when the standard deviation between donors was above 5%. To diagnose cytomegalovirus status from the catalog of TCR beta chain sequences, a statistical classification framework was built. In a later analysis, TCR nucleotide sequences were compared against IMGT/GENE-DB human TR gene sequences so that V and J genes could be assigned. Using the TCRdist pipeline, a later analysis assigned CDR3 sequences along with most-parsimonious VDJ recombination scenarios. A later analysis defined each TCR beta chain by its CDR3 amino acid sequence plus V-gene family, and excluded reads lacking a unique V-gene family. A later analysis removed several hundred highly shared, low-generation-probability nucleotide sequences to deal with suspected cross-contamination and a sequencing artifact. In a later analysis, a clonal expansion index for each public chain was calculated from normalized within-repertoire ranks of inferred template counts. A later analysis computed generation probabilities with a VDJ recombination model fitted to out-of-frame rearrangements, and checked the results against IGoR. A later analysis scored TCR-TCR, TCR-HLA and TCR-CMV co-occurrence with hypergeometric tests, applying a repertoire-size bias correction to TCR pairs. False discovery rates were estimated in a later analysis by permuting HLA or CMV assignments 20 times. A later analysis grouped co-occurring TCRs with DBSCAN, adding TCRdist sequence similarity when clustering within HLA-allele-positive subsets. For co-occurrence clustering, repertoires with fewer than 30,000 or more than 120,000 public chains were excluded, along with 4 to 6 repertoires with anomalous nucleotide sharing. What TCRdb holds here is the immuneACCESS table cut down to in-frame rearrangements. Part of the clones is not present; checked against another copy, under half of the missing clones reflect an unresolved V gene, and the others are unexplained. V, J and clone size are those of that table, while D and trimming were read from the DNA. The sample records roughly 290,000 clones, about 90% of which are singletons. Roughly 2% of the sample goes to the ten largest clones.

In total, more than 500 healthy bone marrow donors made up the cohort. Cohort members were all nominally healthy when sampled, although unrecorded immune exposures were likely present. The donor tested CMV seronegative, placing the donor among the 350 to 400 seronegative members of the cohort. A peripheral blood sample was collected from each donor, and TCR beta sequencing was performed on peripheral blood mononuclear cells. The Qiagen DNeasy Blood Extraction Kit was used to extract genomic DNA from the blood cell samples. To note about this clone: Its specific antigen is unknown. Base qualities are not at hand, and no much larger clone is one base apart.

V is pared back by 5 bases and J by 8 bases, with 13 bases lying between the germline termini. Taken from the germline V gene, the CDR1 and CDR2 loops are SGHNT and YENEEA. The CDR3 spans 13 residues, from the cysteine through the phenylalanine. Only the CDR3 DNA stays, 39 bases, in frame from base 1. The sequence joins TRBV11-3 to TRBJ2-1; a weak D assignment points to TRBD1 (5 bases agree). The origin of this receptor is a young woman in good health and CMV-seronegative. The sequencing input was PBMCs. The nucleotides are TGTGCCAGCAGCCCCCAGGGTTCGGATGAGCAGTTCTTC. This translates into CASSPQGSDEQFF.